These 9 T cell receptor beta chains originate from one sample sequenced in a study of metastatic and nonmetastatic thyroid tumors. TCRdb re-called the PCR reads through MiXCR. Seen here are around 6,000 clones, 25% to 30% observed once, and the top ten hold around 48%. Ahead of thyroid surgery, no patient had received treatment of any kind. The sequenced sample was adjacent normal tissue. These receptors came from a female donor with papillary thyroid cancer or a benign thyroid nodule (not recorded which). Some clones in this sample may be carry-over from other donors' samples.

A few counts support this clone. J is TRBJ2-1 and V is TRBV6-1, with 10 bases lining up with TRBD2. V lost 6 bases, J lost 3 bases, and 8 bases stayed unmatched. Germline assignment: CDR1 MNHNS and CDR2 SASEGT. This CDR3 comprises 16 residues. The CDR3 here is CASRIFASGSYNEQFF. The CDR3 coding sequence is TGTGCCAGCAGGATATTTGCTAGCGGGAGCTACAATGAGCAGTTCTTC.

This sequence joins TRBV12-3 or TRBV12-4 and TRBJ2-2; D may be TRBD2 (5 bases). Between the trimmed V and J ends, which lost 2 bases and 3 bases, there was a span of 10 bases. CDR3 length: 15 residues. CDR3 DNA: TGTGCCAGCAGTTTACGGGGTTGGGACACCGGGGAGCTGTTTTTT. This codes for CASSLRGWDTGELFF.

Judged by abundance, this clone is medium-sized (0.01 to 0.1%). This sequence joins TRBV5-4 and TRBJ2-2; 8 nucleotides agree with TRBD1. V lost 3 bases to trimming and J lost 5 bases; unmatched junction nucleotides: 6. The CDR3 is 15 amino acids. Germline CDR1 reads SGHNT; CDR2 reads YYREEE (reference sequence). CDR3 residues: CASSSDRGKTGELFF. The CDR3 region has the DNA TGTGCCAGCAGCTCTGACAGGGGAAAGACCGGGGAGCTGTTTTTT.

This clone was observed a handful of times. This chain uses TRBV6-2 or TRBV6-3 with TRBJ2-7, with a tentative D call TRBD2 (6 bases). CDR1 MNHEY and CDR2 SVGEGT come from the germline V gene. This CDR3 has 14 residues. V lost 0 bases to trimming and J lost 3 bases, with 9 bases between them. CDR3 DNA: TGTGCCAGCAGTTACTCGGGCGGGATCTACGAGCAGTACTTC. Protein: CASSYSGGIYEQYF.

The CDR3 region has the DNA TGTGCCAGCAGCGGACTAGCGAGCACAGATACGCAGTATTTT. Translation: CASSGLASTDTQYF. The rearrangement uses TRBV27 and TRBJ2-3; 9 positions match TRBD2. Germline CDR1 is MNHEY and CDR2 is SMNVEV (reference sequence). This CDR3 has 14 amino acids. Trimming cost V 6 bases and J 0 bases; bases outside gene matches: 1.

This sequence joins TRBV5-1 and TRBJ1-2; the D gene is possibly TRBD1 (5 bases). Per the germline V gene, CDR1 is SGHRS and CDR2 is YFSETQ. The CDR3 spans 16 residues. The V gene lost 0 bases and the J gene lost 5 bases, with 17 bases spanning the gap. Written as DNA, the CDR3 is TGCGCCAGCAGCTTGGAGGGGCAGAGAGGTGGTTATGGCTACACCTTC. This gives the protein CASSLEGQRGGYGYTF.

The chain recombines TRBV20-1 with TRBJ2-2; 8 nucleotides agree with TRBD2. CDR1 and CDR2 from the germline V gene are DFQATT and SNEGSKA (reference sequence). The CDR3 runs to 14 residues. With 3 bases clipped from V and 4 bases from J, the junction kept 4 bases outside the gene matches. The CDR3 spells CSARSSGRTGELFF. In DNA, the CDR3 is TGCAGTGCTAGGTCTAGCGGGCGCACCGGGGAGCTGTTTTTT.

This chain connects TRBV5-1 to TRBJ2-7; 10 bases match TRBD2. Germline trimming cut 5 bases from V and 4 bases from J; bases unmatched to any gene: 6. The CDR3 consists of 14 residues. Germline V CDR1 and CDR2: SGHRS, YFSETQ. DNA of the CDR3: TGCGCCAGCAGACCTGGACTAGCGGTTTACGAGCAGTACTTC. Its translation: CASRPGLAVYEQYF.

This clone came up a few times. The chain recombines TRBV15 with TRBJ2-7; 8 nucleotides match TRBD2. The trim removed 1 base at V and 6 bases at J, leaving 8 bases unmatched. The CDR3 spans 15 residues. Germline CDR1 is LNHNV and CDR2 is YYDKDF (reference sequence). The CDR3 bases are TGTGCCACCAGCAGAGTGGGGGCGGGAGGAGGCGAGCAGTACTTC. Translated, it gives CATSRVGAGGGEQYF.